This T cell receptor beta chain was identified during a study of cytomegalovirus exposure and HLA in healthy donors. This clone was picked up one time. The target antigen is unknown. Researchers ran the PCR with 60 Vbeta and 13 Jbeta primers. Method: immunoSEQ multiplex PCR; TCRdb's copy keeps in-frame clones and lacks some. The sample lists around 150,000 clones, roughly 90% occurring once. Findings of the study overall: Across HLA loci, a later analysis found differing TCR association rates, with DRB1 most and HLA-C fewest. Most TCR beta V segments were productive about 90% or about 30% of the time in an earlier analysis.

V was trimmed by 0 bases and J by 3 bases, leaving 8 bases between them. Germline V gene sequence: CDR1 MNHNS, CDR2 SASEGT. This CDR3 contains 14 residues. The sequenced material came from PBMCs. The chain joins TRBV6-1 to TRBJ1-1, with unresolved D. The receptor was isolated from a woman aged 18 to 35 in good health and CMV-seronegative. CDR3 loop: CASSEARLHTEAFF. The CDR3 DNA sequence: TGTGCCAGCAGTGAAGCCAGGCTACACACTGAAGCTTTCTTT.